The entry that follows covers one TCR beta chain sequence. What it binds is unknown. This entry belongs to a study of T cell repertoires in cytomegalovirus infection. Study-level information: Well-studied HLA-B-restricted CMV epitopes were used in the study alongside recently identified HLA-C-restricted ones. CMV infection together with matching HLA type was indicated by public TCR beta signatures.

Study findings and constraints: Dominating the ex vivo response were HLA-C-restricted CMV-specific TCR beta clonotypes.

MiXCR, run by TCRdb on the reads, gives a single entry per CDR3 protein. This table has about 830,000 distinct CDR3 sequences, less than 35% appearing once. The CDR3 is 15 amino acids. The germline V gene has CDR1 SGDLS and CDR2 YYNGEE. V was clipped by 3 bases and J by 4 bases, with 14 bases between them. The clonotype was recovered from a human donor in good health (CMV status not recorded). Some clones in this sample may be carry-over from other donors' samples. The chain carries TRBV9 and TRBJ2-4; D may be TRBD1 (5 bases). The sample was cultured CD8+ T cells from PBMCs, taken from culture after CMV antigen stimulation. The DNA for the CDR3 is TGTGCCAGCAGCGATGACAGTGGAGCTAAAAACATTCAGTACTTC. It encodes CASSDDSGAKNIQYF.